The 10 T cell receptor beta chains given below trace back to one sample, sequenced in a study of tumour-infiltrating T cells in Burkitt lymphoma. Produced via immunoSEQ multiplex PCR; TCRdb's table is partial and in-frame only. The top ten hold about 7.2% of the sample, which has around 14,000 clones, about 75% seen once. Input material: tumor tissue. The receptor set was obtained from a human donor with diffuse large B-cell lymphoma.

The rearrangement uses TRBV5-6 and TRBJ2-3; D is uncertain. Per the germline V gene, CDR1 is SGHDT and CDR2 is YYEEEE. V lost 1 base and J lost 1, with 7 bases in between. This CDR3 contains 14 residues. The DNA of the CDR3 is TGTGCCAGCAGCTTGCCTGGAGGCACAGATACGCAGTATTTT. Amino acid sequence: CASSLPGGTDTQYF.

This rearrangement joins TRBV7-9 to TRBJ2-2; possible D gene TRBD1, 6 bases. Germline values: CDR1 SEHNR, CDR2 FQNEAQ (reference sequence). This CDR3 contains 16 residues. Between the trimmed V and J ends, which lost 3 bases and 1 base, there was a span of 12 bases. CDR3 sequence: CASSLPGQENTGELFF. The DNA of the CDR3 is TGTGCCAGCAGCTTGCCGGGACAAGAGAACACCGGGGAGCTGTTTTTT.

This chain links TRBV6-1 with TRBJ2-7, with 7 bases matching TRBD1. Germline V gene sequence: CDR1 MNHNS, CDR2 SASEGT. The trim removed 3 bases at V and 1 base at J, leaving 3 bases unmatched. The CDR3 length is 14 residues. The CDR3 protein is CASSELTGSYEQYF. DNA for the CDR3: TGTGCCAGCAGTGAGCTGACAGGGTCCTACGAGCAGTACTTC.

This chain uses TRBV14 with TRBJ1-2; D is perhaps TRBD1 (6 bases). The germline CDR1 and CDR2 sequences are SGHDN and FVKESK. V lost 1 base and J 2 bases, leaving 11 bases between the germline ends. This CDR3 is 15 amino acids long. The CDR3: CASSQGNRANYGYTF. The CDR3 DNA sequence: TGTGCCAGCAGCCAAGGGAACAGGGCCAACTATGGCTACACCTTC.

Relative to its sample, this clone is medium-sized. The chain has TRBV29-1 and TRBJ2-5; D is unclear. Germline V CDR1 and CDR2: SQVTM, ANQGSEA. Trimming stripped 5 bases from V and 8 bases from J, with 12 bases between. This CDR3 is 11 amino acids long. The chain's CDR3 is CSVPTGLTQYF. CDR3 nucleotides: TGCAGCGTTCCCACGGGCCTTACCCAGTACTTC.

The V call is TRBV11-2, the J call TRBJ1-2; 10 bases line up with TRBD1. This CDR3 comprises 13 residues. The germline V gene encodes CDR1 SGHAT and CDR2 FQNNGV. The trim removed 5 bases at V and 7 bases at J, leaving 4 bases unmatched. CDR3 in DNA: TGTGCCAGCAGCCCAGGGACAGGGGCTGGCTACACCTTC. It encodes CASSPGTGAGYTF.

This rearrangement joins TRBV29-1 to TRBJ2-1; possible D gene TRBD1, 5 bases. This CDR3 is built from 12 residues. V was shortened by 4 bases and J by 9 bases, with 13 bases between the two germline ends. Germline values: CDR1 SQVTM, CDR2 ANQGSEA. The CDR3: CSVASGAGEQFF. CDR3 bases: TGCAGCGTTGCAAGTGGGGCAGGTGAGCAGTTCTTC.

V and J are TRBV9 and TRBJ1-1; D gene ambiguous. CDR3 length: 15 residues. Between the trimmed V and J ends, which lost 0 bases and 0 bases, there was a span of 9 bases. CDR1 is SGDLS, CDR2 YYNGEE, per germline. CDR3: CASSVGAAMNTEAFF. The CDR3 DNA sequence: TGTGCCAGCAGCGTAGGGGCGGCTATGAACACTGAAGCTTTCTTT.

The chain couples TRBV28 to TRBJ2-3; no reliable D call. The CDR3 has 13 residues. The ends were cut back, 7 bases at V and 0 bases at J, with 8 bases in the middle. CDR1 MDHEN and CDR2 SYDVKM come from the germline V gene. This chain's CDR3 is CASTPRSTDTQYF. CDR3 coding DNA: TGTGCCAGCACCCCAAGGAGCACAGATACGCAGTATTTT.

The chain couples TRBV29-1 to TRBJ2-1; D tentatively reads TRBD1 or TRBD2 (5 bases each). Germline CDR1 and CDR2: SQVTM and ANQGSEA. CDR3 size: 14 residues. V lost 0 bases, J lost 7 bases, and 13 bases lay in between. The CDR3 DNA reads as TGCAGCGTTGAAGATCGGGGCCCCGGAAATGAGCAGTTCTTC. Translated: CSVEDRGPGNEQFF.